The rows below give T cell receptor beta chains drawn from one sample of a study of T cells in Graves' hyperthyroidism and ophthalmopathy. TCRdb reprocessed the multiplex PCR reads with MiXCR, giving one entry per CDR3 protein. Here the sample spans hundreds of thousands of distinct CDR3 sequences, more than 14% being singletons. The specimen was blood. These receptors were obtained from a woman aged 50 to 60 with Graves' ophthalmopathy. Each CDR3 is given with its conserved first and last residue. The order of the fields is D gene, V gene, clone size, J gene, CDR3 protein, CDR3 DNA. A D gene is named only where the DNA matches it firmly. Only part of the rows carry a size: once, few, many, or a class if the clone is expanded.

>-|TRBV20-1|few|TRBJ1-2
CSAPLDQYYGYTF
TGCAGTGCTCCTTTGGATCAGTATTATGGCTACACCTTC
>-|TRBV7-9|many|TRBJ2-3
CASSLEGEVDTQYF
TGTGCCAGCAGCTTAGAGGGAGAGGTAGATACGCAGTATTTT
>-|TRBV15|-|TRBJ2-7
CATSRPGPGSEQYF
TGTGCCACCAGCAGACCGGGCCCGGGAAGCGAGCAGTACTTC
>TRBD2|TRBV7-2|-|TRBJ2-2
CASSLELAGVEAGELFF
TGTGCCAGCAGCTTAGAACTAGCGGGAGTCGAAGCCGGGGAGCTGTTTTTT
>TRBD1|TRBV9|-|TRBJ1-2
CASSNLNRGRDGYTF
TGTGCCAGCAGCAACCTTAACAGGGGGCGAGATGGCTACACCTTC
>-|TRBV15|-|TRBJ1-4
CATSRYGASNEKLFF
TGTGCCACCAGCAGATACGGGGCTTCTAATGAAAAACTGTTTTTT
>-|TRBV20-1|many|TRBJ2-7
CSAGRASRFREQYF
TGCAGTGCAGGAAGGGCTAGCAGATTTCGAGAGCAGTACTTC
>-|TRBV7-2|many|TRBJ1-2
CASSLVSLNYGYTF
TGTGCCAGCAGCTTAGTCAGCTTAAACTATGGCTACACCTTC
>-|TRBV19|few|TRBJ2-2
CASSIIQSSPGELFF
TGTGCCAGTAGTATCATCCAGTCAAGTCCCGGGGAGCTGTTTTTT
>-|TRBV6-2/TRBV6-3|many|TRBJ1-5
CASSPLGPTTKHQPQHF
TGTGCCAGCAGTCCGCTGGGCCCGACGACGAAACATCAGCCCCAGCATTTT
>TRBD1|TRBV12-3/TRBV12-4|many|TRBJ1-6
CASSPGQGLYNSPLHF
TGTGCCAGCAGTCCGGGACAGGGGTTGTATAATTCACCCCTCCACTTT
>TRBD2|TRBV20-1|many|TRBJ2-1
CSASRGSGRAVEQFF
TGCAGTGCTAGCCGGGGTAGCGGGAGGGCCGTTGAGCAGTTCTTC
>-|TRBV7-2|many|TRBJ1-3
CASSLATGFTGNTIYF
TGTGCCAGCAGCTTAGCGACGGGCTTCACTGGAAACACCATATATTTT
>-|TRBV5-1|-|TRBJ1-6
CASSLEGYSPLHF
TGCGCCAGCAGCTTGGAAGGGTATTCACCCCTCCACTTT
>-|TRBV28|many|TRBJ2-1
CASRGRDAQGYNEQFF
TGTGCCAGCAGGGGGAGGGACGCTCAGGGGTACAATGAGCAGTTCTTC
>-|TRBV19|-|TRBJ1-4
CASRKTVTTNEKLFF
TGTGCCAGTAGGAAGACCGTTACAACTAATGAAAAACTGTTTTTT
>-|TRBV28|many|TRBJ1-2
CASLQGVHGYTF
TGTGCCAGCCTCCAGGGAGTACATGGCTACACCTTC
>TRBD1|TRBV15|many|TRBJ2-3
CATSRKTGGDTQYF
TGTGCCACCAGCAGAAAGACAGGGGGTGATACGCAGTATTTT
>TRBD1|TRBV24-1|-|TRBJ2-2
CATSADRGLAGELFF
TGTGCCACCAGTGCGGATAGGGGGCTTGCCGGGGAGCTGTTTTTT
>TRBD1|TRBV29-1|many|TRBJ1-1
CSVQLTRGLEEAFF
TGCAGCGTCCAACTAACAAGGGGGCTTGAGGAAGCTTTCTTT
>-|TRBV12-3/TRBV12-4|many|TRBJ2-7
CASSLFLTYEQYF
TGTGCCAGCAGTTTGTTTTTAACCTACGAGCAGTACTTC
>TRBD1|TRBV6-2/TRBV6-3|many|TRBJ2-7
CASAGTGRTYEQYF
TGTGCCAGCGCGGGGACAGGCCGAACCTACGAGCAGTACTTC
>-|TRBV2|many|TRBJ2-1
CASSPVLNEQFF
TGTGCCAGCAGCCCTGTCTTAAATGAGCAGTTCTTC
>-|TRBV7-3|-|TRBJ2-3
CASSSGTARTDTQYF
TGTGCCAGCAGCTCGGGGACCGCACGCACAGATACGCAGTATTTT
>-|TRBV5-6|-|TRBJ1-2
CASSVRQERGYTF
TGTGCCAGCAGCGTTCGACAGGAGCGCGGCTACACCTTC
>-|TRBV27|many|TRBJ2-7
CASSLSIQGVSSYEQYF
TGTGCCAGCAGTTTATCCATACAGGGAGTCTCTTCCTACGAGCAGTACTTC
>-|TRBV3-1|many|TRBJ1-5
CASSQRDSNQPQHF
TGTGCCAGCAGCCAACGGGACAGCAATCAGCCCCAGCATTTT
>-|TRBV28|many|TRBJ1-6
CASRGEWNSPLHF
TGTGCCAGCAGGGGAGAGTGGAATTCACCCCTCCACTTT
>-|TRBV15|many|TRBJ2-2
CATSRDGFGGELFF
TGTGCCACCAGCAGAGATGGGTTTGGGGGGGAGCTGTTTTTT
>TRBD2|TRBV7-9|many|TRBJ2-1
CASSPSLAGGRIEQFF
TGTGCCAGCAGCCCATCCCTAGCGGGGGGGCGGATTGAGCAGTTCTTC
>-|TRBV29-1|few|TRBJ2-4
CSVEPGYKNIQYF
TGCAGCGTTGAACCGGGGTACAAAAACATTCAGTACTTC
>-|TRBV20-1|many|TRBJ1-1
CSARDRGGMNTEAFF
TGCAGTGCTAGAGACCGAGGAGGGATGAACACTGAAGCTTTCTTT
>TRBD2|TRBV20-1|many|TRBJ2-1
CSARRGTSGYNEQFF
TGCAGTGCTAGACGCGGGACTAGCGGTTACAATGAGCAGTTCTTC
>-|TRBV20-1|many|TRBJ2-7
CSASSGRYEQYF
TGCAGTGCTAGCTCTGGGCGCTACGAGCAGTACTTC
>TRBD1|TRBV7-2|many|TRBJ2-3
CASSLGPRQGDTDTQYF
TGTGCCAGCAGCTTAGGCCCCAGACAGGGGGACACAGATACGCAGTATTTT
>TRBD1|TRBV11-2|many|TRBJ2-3
CASSHETGGARYTQYF
TGTGCCAGCAGCCACGAAACAGGGGGCGCGAGGTATACGCAGTATTTT
>TRBD2|TRBV27|-|TRBJ2-2
CASSKGLAASGELFF
TGTGCCAGCAGTAAAGGACTAGCGGCGTCCGGGGAGCTGTTTTTT
>-|TRBV6-5|many|TRBJ2-1
CASSYPGLANNEQFF
TGTGCCAGCAGTTACCCCGGACTGGCCAACAATGAGCAGTTCTTC
>-|TRBV7-2|many|TRBJ2-3
CASSLGSGTPTDTQYF
TGTGCCAGCAGCCTGGGCTCCGGGACACCCACAGATACGCAGTATTTT
>-|TRBV5-6|few|TRBJ2-1
CASSDISSNEQFF
TGTGCCAGCAGCGATATCTCTAGTAATGAGCAGTTCTTC
>TRBD2|TRBV25-1|many|TRBJ2-1
CASSETPPTSGRANEQFF
TGTGCCAGCAGTGAAACCCCCCCTACTAGCGGGAGGGCGAATGAGCAGTTCTTC
>TRBD2|TRBV24-1|many|TRBJ2-1
CATSDGTSGILYYNEQFF
TGTGCCACCAGTGACGGGACTAGCGGGATTCTTTATTACAATGAGCAGTTCTTC
>-|TRBV7-9|many|TRBJ2-2
CASSLAARTGELFF
TGTGCCAGCAGCTTAGCGGCTCGGACCGGGGAGCTGTTTTTT
>TRBD1|TRBV6-1|few|TRBJ1-2
CASRNGQGNYGYTF
TGTGCCAGCAGGAACGGACAGGGGAACTATGGCTACACCTTC
>TRBD2|TRBV7-2|many|TRBJ2-1
CASSLWGGSRLAHNEQFF
TGTGCCAGCAGCTTATGGGGGGGGTCGAGACTAGCTCATAATGAGCAGTTCTTC
>-|TRBV14|-|TRBJ2-5
CASSPETVQETQYF
TGTGCCAGCAGCCCAGAGACAGTTCAAGAGACCCAGTACTTC
>TRBD2|TRBV7-8|many|TRBJ2-1
CASTGTSAYNEQFF
TGTGCCAGCACCGGGACTAGCGCGTACAATGAGCAGTTCTTC
>-|TRBV6-1|many|TRBJ1-1
CASSRVLTAKARGREITEAFF
TGTGCCAGCAGTAGGGTCCTGACGGCAAAGGCACGAGGAAGAGAAATCACTGAAGCTTTCTTT
>-|TRBV6-1|-|TRBJ2-1
CASSYSGAGNEQFF
TGTGCCAGCAGTTATTCTGGAGCTGGCAATGAGCAGTTCTTC
>TRBD1|TRBV29-1|-|TRBJ1-1
CSVEGDRLMNAEAFF
TGCAGCGTTGAGGGGGACAGGCTCATGAACGCTGAAGCTTTCTTT
>-|TRBV19|many|TRBJ1-1
CASSLHVENTEAFF
TGTGCCAGTAGTCTCCATGTAGAGAACACTGAAGCTTTCTTT
>-|TRBV27|-|TRBJ2-7
CASSLSKLYEQYF
TGTGCCAGCAGTTTATCCAAGCTCTACGAGCAGTACTTC
>TRBD1|TRBV4-1|many|TRBJ1-1
CASSHGTGRDTEAFF
TGCGCCAGCAGCCATGGGACAGGGAGGGACACTGAAGCTTTCTTT
>TRBD2|TRBV2|many|TRBJ2-1
CASSEFRAGAYNEQFF
TGTGCCAGCAGTGAATTTCGAGCGGGAGCCTACAATGAGCAGTTCTTC
>TRBD2|TRBV25-1|few|TRBJ2-5
CASTWLAGSETQYF
TGTGCCAGCACCTGGTTAGCGGGATCAGAGACCCAGTACTTC
>-|TRBV20-1|-|TRBJ2-5
CSARSMSETQYF
TGCAGTGCTAGGTCGATGAGTGAGACCCAGTACTTC
>-|TRBV20-1|-|TRBJ1-1
CSAREGSNTEAFF
TGCAGTGCTAGAGAGGGGTCGAACACTGAAGCTTTCTTT
>TRBD1|TRBV6-5|many|TRBJ2-5
CASSYRQGELQETQYF
TGTGCCAGCAGTTACCGACAGGGAGAACTCCAAGAGACCCAGTACTTC
>-|TRBV6-4|-|TRBJ2-1
CASSDLKGGDYNEQFF
TGTGCCAGCAGTGATCTGAAGGGGGGGGACTACAATGAGCAGTTCTTC
>TRBD2|TRBV20-1|many|TRBJ2-7
CSAFGLAGYEQYF
TGCAGTGCTTTTGGACTAGCGGGATACGAGCAGTACTTC